The entry that follows covers one TCR beta chain sequence. In its sample, this clone was seen once. What this receptor recognizes is not known. No quality values exist for individual bases; no much larger clone is one base distant. The cohort comprised 666 healthy bone marrow donors. At the time of sampling, all cohort members were nominally healthy, though unrecorded immune exposures were likely present. The donor tested CMV seronegative and was one of the 352 seronegative cohort members. Every donor gave a peripheral blood sample, and the peripheral blood mononuclear cells from that sample were used for TCR beta sequencing. Genomic DNA extraction from the blood cell samples was performed with the Qiagen DNeasy Blood Extraction Kit. The sample belongs to a study of cytomegalovirus exposure and HLA in healthy donors (dated by TCRdb to between 2016 and 2019). For the study in its entirety: According to an earlier analysis of a few hundred of the donors, about 190 million T cells yielded approximately 120 million unique TCR beta sequences and 276 Gb of sequence data. An early release that covered about 640 HLA-typed donors contained around 300 gigabases of sequencing data and around 80 million unique TCR sequences. The genetic ancestry cluster associated with self-reported Caucasian donors included 80% to 90% of the roughly 400 genotyped donors. The study was designed to test whether signatures of past pathogen exposure could be identified by cataloging public T cell receptors. The study used immunosequencing to profile the T cell repertoires of 600 to 850 subjects and linked those repertoires to cytomegalovirus serostatus. Along with the approximately 650-subject first cohort, a separate validation cohort of roughly 110 different subjects was used. To predict cytomegalovirus infection status, the study combined high-throughput TCR immunosequencing, statistical association of individual TCRs with disease status, and machine learning. In a later analysis, previously published TCR beta repertoires from 500 to 750 donors were re-analyzed and high-resolution HLA genotyping was added so that TCR occurrence patterns could be studied. Rather than drawing on any new phenotypic data, the later analysis identified candidate immune exposures from TCR beta sequences and the way those sequences occurred across donors. To decide whether each TCR beta V gene segment behaved as functional or pseudogenic, an earlier analysis of 587 of the donors relied on high-throughput TCR beta sequencing. Donor age, sex, ethnicity and CMV serostatus were collected together with the repertoire data. Genome-wide SNP genotypes for about 65% of the roughly 700 donors were used in a later genetic analysis, which treated that subset as a discovery cohort. All discovery cohort repertoires had been generated using a single sequencing platform. Class I and class II HLA loci were covered by the typing at four-digit resolution. Typing coverage differed by locus: A, B, C, DRB1 and DQB1 were typed in about 620-630 donors, DQA1 in approximately 520, DPA1 in approximately 610, and DPB1 in just under 480. About 5 DR-DQ haplotypes were handled as single units for association and clustering, since linkage in the cohort was strong. Across about 380 genotyped donors of the cohort, an average of roughly 230,000 unique TCR beta nucleotide sequences per donor were sequenced, and approximately 19% of those sequences were non-productive. General conclusions and limits of the study: In a later genetic analysis, a missense DCLRE1C variant was associated with V-gene and J-gene trimming of TCR beta chains, and the association was replicated in an independent cohort. A later analysis found that TCR association rates varied across HLA loci, with DRB1 alleles showing the most associated TCRs and HLA-C alleles the fewest. Most TCR sequences were observed very rarely across donors, whereas some public TCRs were present in many individuals. The earlier analysis of almost 600 of the donors excluded over 15 rarely observed V segments, including chromosome 9 orphons, because counts were too low. At a false discovery rate of 0.05, a later analysis linked fewer than 20,000 TCR beta sequences to specific HLA alleles. Strong co-occurrence of HLA alleles, especially DR and DQ, made assigning TCR associations to individual alleles difficult. Because HLA typing was missing for some donors at each locus, association tests included only the typed subset. Some IMGT-functional V segments, including TRBV6-2 and TRBV6-3, could not be distinguished by the 87-base-pair reads and were therefore excluded. Correlated functional status among segregating V segments might be attributable to linkage disequilibrium, but an unknown experimental factor could not be ruled out. Immune exposure information for the cohort was limited to CMV serostatus. Cytomegalovirus status was reported to be diagnosed by the classifier with high specificity and sensitivity in both the original and validation cohorts. In an earlier analysis of around 600 of the donors, most TCR beta V segments appeared in productive rearrangements about 87% or about 30% of the time, broadly matching IMGT annotations. It was suggested by the authors that the approach could potentially be generalized to other disease states and immunological phenotypes. Several of the top co-occurrence clusters appeared to be linked to parvovirus B19, influenza, CMV and Epstein-Barr virus, according to a later analysis. The presence/absence analyses assumed that sequencing depth was roughly uniform across donors, and that assumption may not be true. A further reported finding was that TCR beta sequences accurately predicted the HLA-A and HLA-B alleles for most subjects in the first cohort. The study gave a list of some 150 TCR beta chains associated with cytomegalovirus. A few of the identified cytomegalovirus-associated TCR beta chains were confirmed in vitro to be specific for cytomegalovirus antigens. A group of highly shared sequence variants was considered likely to be a technical artifact of the sequencing pipeline. In a later analysis, HLA-associated TCR beta chains were found to be more clonally expanded and to have lower generation probabilities than equally common non-associated chains. In this cohort, only TCR beta chains were sequenced, and detectable features were limited by the absence of alpha or paired-chain data. In a later genetic analysis, fewer N-insertions in productive TCRs were reported among donors in an Asian-associated ancestry cluster than the approximately 670-donor mean. Most CMV-associated TCR beta chains appeared to be HLA-restricted in a later analysis, and the HLA associations seemed to be driven largely by CMV exposure.

The library came from the immunoSEQ multiplex PCR assay. For the multiplex PCR, a mixture combining 60 forward primers for TCR Vbeta segments and 13 reverse primers for TCR Jbeta segments was used. A multiplex PCR assay on genomic DNA amplified the CDR3 region of rearranged TCR beta genes. On the Illumina HiSeq System, the amplified TCR beta libraries were sequenced as 87-base-pair reads. The study's own analysis went as follows. In a later analysis, approximately 74 million unique TCR beta chains were counted across the roughly 670 repertoires, and roughly 9.9 million of these chains were shared by at least two donors. A nearest-neighbor algorithm error-corrected the raw reads and collapsed the reads into unique sequences, merging closely related sequences to remove PCR and sequencing errors. Alignment of CDR3 sequences to IMGT reference sequences was used to assign V, D and J gene segments. For a sequence to be retained, a match of at least six nucleotides was required to both a V gene segment and a J gene segment. Rearrangements were called productive when the CDR3 lacked stop codons and stayed in frame with V and J; all others were non-productive. Following IMGT convention, CDR3 was defined as the stretch from the second conserved V-encoded cysteine to the conserved J-encoded phenylalanine. In an earlier analysis of approximately 590 of the donors, sequences lacking an unambiguous match to a single V gene segment were excluded. In an earlier analysis of 500 to 750 of the donors, V segments were called functional above 56.7% productive rearrangements and were called segregating when the between-donor standard deviation exceeded 5%. To diagnose cytomegalovirus status from the catalog of TCR beta chain sequences, a statistical classification framework was built. A later analysis assigned V and J genes by comparing TCR nucleotide sequences with IMGT/GENE-DB human TR gene sequences. Using the TCRdist pipeline, a later analysis assigned CDR3 sequences along with most-parsimonious VDJ recombination scenarios. In a later analysis, each TCR beta chain was defined by its CDR3 amino acid sequence together with its V-gene family, and reads without a unique V-gene family were excluded. To address suspected cross-contamination and a sequencing artifact, a later analysis removed 550 to 750 highly shared, low-generation-probability nucleotide sequences. In a later analysis, a clonal expansion index was calculated for each public chain from normalized within-repertoire ranks of inferred template counts. A later analysis computed generation probabilities with a VDJ recombination model fitted to out-of-frame rearrangements, and checked the results against IGoR. Hypergeometric tests were used in a later analysis to score TCR-TCR, TCR-HLA and TCR-CMV co-occurrence, with a repertoire-size bias correction applied to the TCR pairs. A later analysis estimated false discovery rates by permuting HLA or CMV assignments 20 times. In a later analysis, co-occurring TCRs were grouped with DBSCAN, and TCRdist sequence similarity was added when clustering was performed within HLA-allele-positive subsets. Co-occurrence clustering excluded repertoires with fewer than 30,000 or more than 120,000 public chains, plus five with anomalous nucleotide sharing. In TCRdb, the immuneACCESS table is reduced to in-frame sequences with V and J assigned. These tables do not hold every clone; where another copy was compared, an unresolved V gene accounts for under half, and the others remain unexplained. V, J and clone size reflect that table, while D and trimming were determined from the DNA. Counted in this sample were about 250,000 clones; about 88% of them appeared once. The ten largest clones add up to approximately 0.24% of the sample.

The germline V gene gives CDR1 as MNHNS and CDR2 as SASEGT. From its cysteine to its phenylalanine, the CDR3 spans 12 amino acids. The CDR3 DNA has 36 bases and is translated from base 1. V loses 7 bases of germline sequence and J loses 5 bases, and the interval between the two ends is 9 bases. The sequenced sample consisted of PBMCs. This clonotype was sampled from a girl between 2 and 10 years old in good health and CMV-seronegative. The chain was built from TRBV6-1 and TRBJ1-5; a tentative D match to TRBD1 spans 6 bases. The CDR3 region has the sequence CASNRVYQPQHF. The DNA sequence is as follows: TGTGCCAGCAACAGGGTCTATCAGCCCCAGCATTTT.